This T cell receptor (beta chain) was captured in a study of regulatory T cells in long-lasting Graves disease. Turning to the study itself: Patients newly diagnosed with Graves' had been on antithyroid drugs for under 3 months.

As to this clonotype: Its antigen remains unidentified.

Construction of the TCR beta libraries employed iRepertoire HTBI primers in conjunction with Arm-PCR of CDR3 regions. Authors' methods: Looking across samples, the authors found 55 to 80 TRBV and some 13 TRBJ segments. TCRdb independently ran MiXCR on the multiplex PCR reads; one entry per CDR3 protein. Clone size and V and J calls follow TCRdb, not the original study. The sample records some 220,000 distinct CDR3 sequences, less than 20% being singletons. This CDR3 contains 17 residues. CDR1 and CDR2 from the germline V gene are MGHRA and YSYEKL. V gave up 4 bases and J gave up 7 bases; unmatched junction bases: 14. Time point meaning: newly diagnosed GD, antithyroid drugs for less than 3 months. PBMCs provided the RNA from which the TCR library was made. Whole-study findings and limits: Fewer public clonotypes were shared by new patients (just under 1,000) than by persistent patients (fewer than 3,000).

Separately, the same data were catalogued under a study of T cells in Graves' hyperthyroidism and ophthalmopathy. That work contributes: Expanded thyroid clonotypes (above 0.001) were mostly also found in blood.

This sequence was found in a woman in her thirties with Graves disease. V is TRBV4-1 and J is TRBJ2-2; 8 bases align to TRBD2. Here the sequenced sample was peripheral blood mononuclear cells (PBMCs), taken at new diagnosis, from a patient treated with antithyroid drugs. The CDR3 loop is CASSPTGGPRFIGELFF. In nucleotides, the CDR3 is TGCGCCAGCAGCCCTACGGGGGGGCCTAGGTTCATCGGGGAGCTGTTTTTT.